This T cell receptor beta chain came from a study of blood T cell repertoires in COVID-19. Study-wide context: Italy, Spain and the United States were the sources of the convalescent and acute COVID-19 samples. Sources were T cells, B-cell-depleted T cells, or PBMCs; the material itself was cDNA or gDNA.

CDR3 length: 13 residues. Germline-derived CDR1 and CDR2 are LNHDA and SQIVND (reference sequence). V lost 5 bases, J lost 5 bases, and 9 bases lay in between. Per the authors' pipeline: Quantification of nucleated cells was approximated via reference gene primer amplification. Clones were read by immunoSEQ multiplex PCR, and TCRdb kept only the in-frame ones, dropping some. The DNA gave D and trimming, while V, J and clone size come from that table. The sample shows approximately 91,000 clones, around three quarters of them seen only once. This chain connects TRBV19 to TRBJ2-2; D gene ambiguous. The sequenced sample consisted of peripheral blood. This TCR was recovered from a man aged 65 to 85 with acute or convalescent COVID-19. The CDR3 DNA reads TGTGCCAGTAGTGCGACTTGGACCGGGGAGCTGTTTTTT. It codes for CASSATWTGELFF.